This TCR beta chain was recovered during a study of blood T cell repertoires in COVID-19. The CDR3 runs to 15 residues. The germline CDR1 and CDR2 sequences are KGHSH and LQKENI. Trimming removed 4 bases from V and 4 bases from J, with 14 bases in between. The assay was immunoSEQ multiplex PCR, and TCRdb's table has in-frame clones only and misses some. The sample has some 140,000 clones, roughly 83% seen once; the top ten hold 5% to 7%. Material for sequencing was PBMCs or T cells enriched from blood (not recorded which). This sequence originates from a man aged 35-49 years with acute COVID-19. This chain uses TRBV18 with TRBJ1-3, with D possibly TRBD1 on 5 matching bases. CDR3 DNA sequence: TGTGCCAGCTCACTCGACAGTAGGGTCGGAAACACCATATATTTT. Translated, it gives CASSLDSRVGNTIYF.